This TCR beta chain was identified in a study of OX40 agonist ivuxolimab in advanced cancers. Study overall: Treatment of patients was with ivuxolimab, an agonistic anti-OX40 (CD134) antibody.

The CDR3 is 17 residues long. Repertoires were generated with immunoSEQ multiplex PCR, while TCRdb's copy carries only in-frame clones and drops some. The table lists about 53,000 clones, 84% of them singletons. On this clone itself: Its matching antigen is unknown.

Study-wide results and limits: In the expanded peripheral T cells, antigen specificity was never determined.

The material sequenced was CD4+ or CD8+ T cells sorted from blood, taken in a trial of the OX40 agonist ivuxolimab. The chain recombines TRBV21-1 with TRBJ2-7; TRBD2, the D gene given by the table, was not confirmed from the DNA. TRBV21-1 is a listed pseudogene. The TCR was taken from an adult with an advanced solid tumor such as melanoma, head and neck, liver or kidney cancer. CDR3 in DNA: TGTGCCAGCAGCAAAACGACTAGAGCCAACCTATCCTACGAGCAGTACTTC. Translating gives CASSKTTRANLSYEQYF.